The rows below give T cell receptor beta chains drawn from one sample of a study of graft-versus-host responses after intestinal transplantation. The antigens for these receptors are not known. The data were produced by immunoSEQ multiplex PCR, yet TCRdb's version contains in-frame clones alone and is incomplete. The sample carries about 90,000 clones, 90% to 95% recorded once. The starting material was unstimulated CD8+ T cells sorted from spleen or lymph node cells, obtained before intestinal transplant. Receptors originate from a human donor who received an intestinal transplant. CDR3s include the opening cysteine and the closing phenylalanine or tryptophan. D genes are given only for firm matches. The size of a clone is reported for some rows only, either as once, few or many, or as a class for expanded clones.

d_gene,j_gene,v_gene,abundance,CDR3aa,CDR3nt
-,TRBJ1-3,TRBV27,-,CASSPKPGNTIYF,TGTGCCAGCAGTCCTAAACCCGGAAACACCATATATTTT
TRBD1,TRBJ2-7,TRBV4-1,-,CASSQSTGGSYEQYF,TGCGCCAGCAGCCAATCTACAGGGGGCTCCTACGAGCAGTACTTC
TRBD2,TRBJ2-7,TRBV7-9,-,CASSRLAGAYEQYF,TGTGCCAGCAGCAGACTAGCGGGAGCCTACGAGCAGTACTTC
-,TRBJ2-1,TRBV4-2,-,CASSQETDNEQFF,TGTGCCAGCAGCCAAGAGACAGACAATGAGCAGTTCTTC
TRBD2,TRBJ2-5,TRBV19,-,CASSPRLAGAETQYF,TGTGCCAGTAGTCCAAGACTAGCGGGAGCAGAGACCCAGTACTTC
TRBD2,TRBJ2-3,TRBV10-3,-,CAISEGPGLAKDTQYF,TGTGCCATCAGTGAGGGACCGGGACTAGCGAAAGATACGCAGTATTTT
-,TRBJ1-1,TRBV6-6,-,CASSPGGGTEAFF,TGTGCCAGCAGCCCCGGGGGAGGCACTGAAGCTTTCTTT
TRBD1,TRBJ2-7,TRBV12-5,-,CASGLERTGIYEQYF,TGTGCTAGTGGTTTGGAGCGGACAGGGATCTACGAGCAGTACTTC
TRBD1,TRBJ2-1,TRBV7-9,-,CASSLVSRTGYNEQFF,TGTGCCAGCAGCTTAGTCTCACGGACAGGGTACAATGAGCAGTTCTTC
TRBD2,TRBJ2-3,TRBV9,-,CASSEDGDGLAGGLGFLDTQYF,TGTGCCAGCAGCGAAGATGGCGATGGACTAGCGGGGGGGCTCGGTTTTTTGGATACGCAGTATTTT
-,TRBJ1-6,TRBV28,-,CASSVRLDSYNSPLHF,TGTGCCAGCAGTGTGCGTCTTGACTCCTATAATTCACCCCTCCACTTT
-,TRBJ1-1,TRBV6-5,-,CASRQGMNTEAFF,TGTGCCAGCAGACAGGGCATGAACACTGAAGCTTTCTTT
TRBD2,TRBJ2-3,TRBV28,-,CASSLYVTGRLAGTDTQYF,TGTGCCAGCAGTTTATACGTTACGGGCCGACTAGCGGGCACAGATACGCAGTATTTT
-,TRBJ2-7,TRBV5-1,few,CASSLGQNEQYF,TGCGCCAGCAGCTTGGGTCAGAACGAGCAGTACTTC
-,TRBJ2-7,TRBV5-1,few,CASRGRGNEQYF,TGCGCCAGCAGGGGCAGGGGAAACGAGCAGTACTTC
-,TRBJ1-1,TRBV5-6,few,CASSWIQGNTEAFF,TGTGCCAGCAGCTGGATACAGGGGAACACTGAAGCTTTCTTT
TRBD1,TRBJ2-7,TRBV6-5,once,CASTQGTGFEQYF,TGTGCCAGCACCCAAGGGACAGGGTTCGAGCAGTACTTC
-,TRBJ1-2,TRBV27,-,CASSLGRPVIGILGYTF,TGTGCCAGCAGTTTAGGGCGACCAGTTATCGGGATTTTGGGCTACACCTTC
TRBD2,TRBJ2-1,TRBV6-5,-,CASRVAGNNEQFF,TGTGCCAGCCGGGTAGCGGGGAACAATGAGCAGTTCTTC
TRBD1,TRBJ1-1,TRBV6-6,-,CASSKQGIPEAFF,TGTGCCAGCAGCAAACAGGGGATCCCTGAAGCTTTCTTT
TRBD1,TRBJ2-1,TRBV4-1,once,CASSLHLDREINNEQFF,TGCGCCAGCAGCCTTCACTTAGACAGGGAAATCAACAATGAGCAGTTCTTC
-,TRBJ2-7,TRBV6-5,-,CASSYGLFYEQYF,TGTGCCAGCAGTTACGGGCTGTTCTACGAGCAGTACTTC
TRBD1,TRBJ1-2,TRBV19,-,CASSPRTGTNYGYTF,TGTGCCAGTAGTCCGAGGACAGGAACCAACTATGGCTACACCTTC
-,TRBJ2-5,TRBV5-6,-,CASSLSGGGGETQYF,TGTGCCAGCAGCTTGAGCGGAGGGGGAGGGGAGACCCAGTACTTC
TRBD2,TRBJ2-5,TRBV4-3,once,CASSQDMIAGTETQYF,TGCGCCAGCAGCCAAGATATGATAGCGGGGACTGAGACCCAGTACTTC
-,TRBJ1-1,TRBV28,-,CASSLLEAANTEAFF,TGTGCCAGCAGTTTACTAGAGGCAGCGAACACTGAAGCTTTCTTT
-,TRBJ2-7,TRBV27,-,CASSPRTVTSYEQYF,TGTGCCAGCAGTCCCAGGACAGTTACCTCCTACGAGCAGTACTTC
TRBD1,TRBJ2-7,TRBV27,-,CASSLSVTGADEQYF,TGTGCCAGCAGTTTATCCGTGACAGGGGCGGACGAGCAGTACTTC
TRBD1,TRBJ2-5,TRBV6-1,-,CAHLGGGQETQYF,TGTGCCCACCTAGGGGGCGGACAAGAGACCCAGTACTTC
TRBD2,TRBJ2-1,TRBV27,-,CASSLVTSGGRGEQFF,TGTGCCAGCAGTTTGGTTACTAGCGGGGGGCGGGGTGAGCAGTTCTTC
TRBD2,TRBJ2-7,TRBV5-5,once,CASVSGSREQYF,TGTGCCAGCGTCAGCGGGAGCAGGGAGCAGTACTTC
-,TRBJ2-7,TRBV6-5,-,CAISTLELEQYF,TGTGCCATCAGTACACTAGAACTTGAGCAGTACTTC
TRBD1,TRBJ1-3,TRBV6-1,-,CASSEGLTGGGNTIYF,TGTGCCAGCAGTGAAGGTCTGACAGGGGGTGGAAACACCATATATTTT
TRBD2,TRBJ2-5,TRBV7-9,once,CASSSLAGMFETQYF,TGTGCCAGCAGCTCACTAGCGGGAATGTTCGAGACCCAGTACTTC
-,TRBJ2-1,TRBV7-9,once,CASSFHGKLVYNEQFF,TGTGCCAGCAGCTTCCACGGGAAACTCGTCTACAATGAGCAGTTCTTC
TRBD1,TRBJ2-1,TRBV7-9,-,CASSLVGTGANNEQFF,TGTGCCAGCAGCTTAGTCGGCACAGGGGCAAACAATGAGCAGTTCTTC
-,TRBJ1-1,TRBV6-6,-,CASSVVEATEAFF,TGTGCCAGCAGTGTAGTGGAGGCCACTGAAGCTTTCTTT
-,TRBJ2-2,TRBV2,-,CASQDRKAANTGELFF,TGTGCCAGTCAAGACAGGAAGGCAGCGAACACCGGGGAGCTGTTTTTT
-,TRBJ2-5,TRBV19,-,CASSLRDYQETQYF,TGTGCCAGTAGTCTCCGGGACTACCAAGAGACCCAGTACTTC
-,TRBJ2-1,TRBV30,-,CAWGLGGYNEQFF,TGTGCCTGGGGTCTGGGGGGCTACAATGAGCAGTTCTTC
-,TRBJ1-5,TRBV2,-,CASRMGLLGSNQPQHF,TGTGCCAGTCGGATGGGACTCCTAGGGAGCAATCAGCCCCAGCATTTT
-,TRBJ1-1,TRBV19,once,CASSADGGGDTEAFF,TGTGCCAGTAGTGCGGACGGTGGAGGGGACACTGAAGCTTTCTTT
TRBD2,TRBJ2-2,TRBV7-8,-,CASSLAKVSSGHRIETGELFF,TGTGCCAGCAGCTTAGCGAAAGTGTCTAGCGGGCATCGAATAGAAACCGGGGAGCTGTTTTTT
TRBD2,TRBJ2-7,TRBV28,-,CATQELAGLTYEQYF,TGTGCCACCCAGGAACTAGCGGGGCTGACCTACGAGCAGTACTTC
TRBD2,TRBJ2-1,TRBV18,-,CASSVLRTSGSKNEQFF,TGTGCCAGCTCAGTCCTACGGACTAGCGGGAGTAAGAATGAGCAGTTCTTC
-,TRBJ2-1,TRBV7-9,-,CASSLRGSGQGMHNEQFF,TGTGCCAGCAGCTTACGCGGGAGCGGACAGGGTATGCACAATGAGCAGTTCTTC
TRBD2,TRBJ2-1,TRBV4-2,-,CASSQAPLADKTYNEQFF,TGTGCCAGCAGCCAAGCACCGCTAGCGGATAAAACCTACAATGAGCAGTTCTTC
-,TRBJ1-1,TRBV7-6,-,CASSLASSGSMNTEAFF,TGTGCCAGCAGCTTAGCGAGTTCTGGGAGCATGAACACTGAAGCTTTCTTT
-,TRBJ2-1,TRBV5-1,-,CASSLGDSPPSWNEQFF,TGCGCCAGCAGCTTGGGAGACAGTCCGCCTTCTTGGAATGAGCAGTTCTTC
-,TRBJ2-7,TRBV9,-,CASSVGLRGEQYF,TGTGCCAGCAGCGTAGGTCTAAGAGGCGAGCAGTACTTC
TRBD1,TRBJ1-2,TRBV5-1,-,CASSPRDRDYGYTF,TGCGCCAGCAGCCCCCGGGACAGGGACTATGGCTACACCTTC
TRBD2,TRBJ2-3,TRBV27,few,CASSFGLAGSTDTQYF,TGTGCCAGCAGTTTTGGACTAGCGGGAAGCACAGATACGCAGTATTTT
-,TRBJ2-2,TRBV29-1,-,CSVDQGDTGELFF,TGCAGCGTTGACCAGGGTGACACCGGGGAGCTGTTTTTT
-,TRBJ2-1,TRBV28,-,CASSLLGLPRPSSYNEQFF,TGTGCCAGCAGTTTACTAGGACTACCCCGACCAAGCTCCTACAATGAGCAGTTCTTC
TRBD1,TRBJ1-1,TRBV30,few,CAWDRTGYGLAGTEAFF,TGTGCCTGGGACCGGACAGGTTACGGTTTGGCGGGCACTGAAGCTTTCTTT
-,TRBJ1-5,TRBV7-2,-,CASSPTGNQPQHF,TGTGCCAGCAGCCCTACAGGAAATCAGCCCCAGCATTTT
-,TRBJ2-7,TRBV7-8,-,CASSFLGAYEQYF,TGTGCCAGCAGCTTCTTAGGGGCCTACGAGCAGTACTTC
TRBD2,TRBJ2-7,TRBV4-1,-,CASSQDPGGEEQYF,TGCGCCAGCAGCCAAGACCCCGGGGGGGAGGAGCAGTACTTC
TRBD1,TRBJ1-3,TRBV4-1,-,CASLGGRGTSSGNTIYF,TGCGCCAGCCTAGGCGGCAGGGGGACCTCCTCTGGAAACACCATATATTTT